This T cell receptor (beta chain) came from a study of T-cell memory formation after mild COVID-19. The study, taken as a whole, reports: Memory cells collected pre-infection included some clones that later responded, suggesting cross-reactive memory joined. The main location of contracting CD4+ clones was CM and EM, and that of contracting CD8+ clones was EMRA. Day 37-peaking second-wave clones had unconfirmed SARS-CoV-2 specificity.

Using constant-segment primers, 5'RACE produced TCR alpha and TCR beta cDNA libraries carrying sample barcodes and UMIs. TCRdb reprocessed the 5' RACE reads via MiXCR and lists one record per CDR3 protein. The table has about 470,000 distinct CDR3 sequences, 15% to 20% seen once; the top ten hold over 9%. The CDR3 length is 14 residues. The V end was cut by 4 bases, the J end by 4 bases, with 10 bases between. This clonotype was observed a handful of times. The antigen remains unidentified. The chain links TRBV12-3 or TRBV12-4 to TRBJ2-2, with D possibly being TRBD1 (6 bases). The source material was PBMCs or a T cell subset sorted from them (not recorded which). The TCR comes from an adult woman who had mild COVID-19 (a few samples of this study predate the infection). Cell type and time point are not known. The CDR3 protein is CASSSGQSTGELFF. The CDR3 DNA sequence: TGTGCCAGCAGTTCCGGACAGAGCACCGGGGAGCTGTTTTTT.